The 21 T cell receptor beta chains in this list originate from one sample, sequenced in a study of CD8 T cells in ankylosing spondylitis. TCRdb called the 5' RACE reads again in MiXCR, with one record for every CDR3 protein. The data hold roughly 100,000 distinct CDR3 sequences, with about 8.3% observed a single time. Material for sequencing was blood, either unsorted or a sorted T cell fraction (not recorded which). The receptors come from a male donor with ankylosing spondylitis or in good health (not recorded which).

Ten or more counts support this clonotype. The chain carries TRBV2 and TRBJ2-3; possibly TRBD2 for D (5 bases). The CDR3 sequence is 12 residues long. The germline CDR1 and CDR2 sequences are SNHLY and FYNNEI. V was pared by 6 bases and J by 6 bases, with 10 bases between. The CDR3 protein is CASRFAGDTQYF. The CDR3 nucleotides are TGTGCCAGCAGGTTTGCGGGCGATACGCAGTATTTT.

This sequence joins TRBV10-3 and TRBJ1-2, with D possibly being TRBD1 (5 bases). This CDR3 contains 13 residues. With 4 bases removed from V and 8 bases from J, the gap between germline ends came to 14 bases. CDR1 and CDR2 (germline): ENHRY, SYGVKD. The CDR3 coding sequence is TGTGCCATCAGTGTGGCAGGGAACGAAGGCTACACCTTC. Protein sequence: CAISVAGNEGYTF.

V is TRBV20-1 and J is TRBJ2-2, with unresolved D. The V and J ends lost 4 bases and 4 bases respectively, with 10 bases between them. The CDR3 sequence is 13 residues long. Per the germline V gene, CDR1 is DFQATT and CDR2 is SNEGSKA (reference sequence). CDR3 sequence (DNA): TGCAGTGCTACTCAGCCTCCCACCGGGGAGCTGTTTTTT. This encodes CSATQPPTGELFF.

This clonotype was counted many times. This chain uses TRBV10-3 with TRBJ2-1; D is possibly TRBD2 (6 bases). There are 13 residues in the CDR3. Germline-derived CDR1 and CDR2 are ENHRY and SYGVKD. V was clipped by 2 bases and J by 14 bases, with 16 bases between them. The CDR3 loop is CAISEPRLDAEFF. CDR3 nucleotides: TGTGCCATCAGTGAGCCCAGACTAGACGCCGAGTTCTTC.

This clonotype was counted many times. The V gene is TRBV5-1, the J gene TRBJ1-3, with D unclear. V gave up 0 bases and J gave up 2 bases, with 9 bases separating them. Germline V gene lookup returns CDR1 SGHRS and CDR2 YFSETQ. The CDR3 consists of 15 residues. The CDR3 region is CASSLAASAGNTIYF. In DNA, the CDR3 is TGCGCCAGCAGCTTGGCGGCATCAGCTGGAAACACCATATATTTT.

V is TRBV5-1 and J is TRBJ2-1, with TRBD2 identical over 10 bases. V trimming: 0 bases; J trimming: 7 bases; junction bases outside the gene matches: 4. The CDR3 loop spans 15 amino acids. CDR1 and CDR2 (germline): SGHRS, YFSETQ. DNA of the CDR3: TGCGCCAGCAGCTTGGGACTAGCGGGCATGAATGAGCAGTTCTTC. This encodes CASSLGLAGMNEQFF.

This clonotype was seen at least ten times. The V call is TRBV7-2, the J call TRBJ1-1, with D unresolved. CDR1 is SGHTA and CDR2 is FQGNSA in the germline V gene. Between the trimmed V and J ends, which lost 3 bases and 5 bases, there was a span of 10 bases. The CDR3 extends over 13 amino acids. The CDR3 DNA reads TGTGCCAGCAGCTTGAATACGAGGACTGAAGCTTTCTTT. It encodes CASSLNTRTEAFF.

This clonotype was counted at least ten times. V is TRBV20-1 and J is TRBJ1-5, with 10 bases that match TRBD1. The V segment lost 3 bases and the J segment 2 bases; nucleotides outside the gene matches: 7. The CDR3 is 16 residues long. CDR1 is DFQATT and CDR2 is SNEGSKA in the germline V gene (reference sequence). In DNA form, the CDR3 reads TGCAGTGCTAGCGAGACAGGGGGCTTGCGCAATCAGCCCCAGCATTTT. Its translation is CSASETGGLRNQPQHF.

This clonotype was detected ten times or more. The chain carries TRBV7-8 and TRBJ1-6; D is undetermined. The V gene's germline CDR1 is SGHVS and CDR2 FQNEAQ. There are 13 residues in the CDR3. Trimming stripped 11 bases from V and 6 bases from J, with 14 bases between. CDR3 DNA sequence: TGTGCCGCTGAACAGTCTCCTAATTCACCCCTCCACTTT. It is translated as CAAEQSPNSPLHF.

This clonotype was seen ten or more times. The rearrangement uses TRBV6-2 or TRBV6-3 and TRBJ1-1, with D perhaps matching TRBD1 (5 bases). The germline gives CDR1 MNHEY, CDR2 SVGEGT. CDR3 length: 13 residues. Trimming cost V 6 bases and J 0 bases, with 8 bases left between them. CDR3 DNA: TGTGCCAGCAGCGTGGGGGTGAACACTGAAGCTTTCTTT. It yields the protein CASSVGVNTEAFF.

This clonotype occurred many times. The gene calls are TRBV20-1 and TRBJ2-1; TRBD2 might be the D (6 bases). CDR1 and CDR2 (germline): DFQATT, SNEGSKA (reference sequence). The CDR3 consists of 15 residues. Trimming took 2 bases from V and 5 from J, leaving 16 bases between them. CDR3 in DNA: TGCAGTGCTAGACCCGCCGGGACTGGGAACAATGAGCAGTTCTTC. This sequence encodes CSARPAGTGNNEQFF.

This chain joins TRBV7-2 and TRBJ2-1; D is ambiguous. CDR1 and CDR2 from the germline V gene are SGHTA and FQGNSA. Trimming took 4 bases from V and 4 from J, leaving 14 bases between them. The CDR3 spans 15 residues. The CDR3: CASSSSTDHYNEQFF. The CDR3 coding sequence is TGTGCCAGCAGCTCGTCGACGGACCATTACAATGAGCAGTTCTTC. The entire variable domain, with the rest obtained from reference TRBV7-2 and TRBJ2-1, is as follows: GAGVSQSPSNKVTEKGKDVELRCDPISGHTALYWYRQSLGQGLEFLIYFQGNSAPDKSGLPSDRFSAERTGGSVSTLTIQRTQQEDSAVYLCASSSSTDHYNEQFFGPGTRLTVL.

V gene TRBV6-2 or TRBV6-3 combines with J gene TRBJ2-2; 8 bases line up with TRBD2. V lost 5 bases, J lost 4 bases, and 6 bases stayed unmatched. The CDR3 length is 15 residues. Germline V lookup: CDR1 MNHEY, CDR2 SVGEGT. Here the CDR3 DNA reads TGTGCCAGCAGTAATAGCGGGGCAATCACCGGGGAGCTGTTTTTT. Residues: CASSNSGAITGELFF.

This clonotype was detected many times. The J gene is TRBJ2-2, the V gene TRBV4-3; 9 bases match TRBD2. Germline V gene sequence: CDR1 LGHNA, CDR2 YSLEER. The V segment lost 4 bases and the J segment 1 base; nucleotides outside the gene matches: 1. The CDR3 loop spans 15 amino acids. DNA of the CDR3: TGCGCCAGCAGCCCTAGCGGGATGAACACCGGGGAGCTGTTTTTT. Translation gives CASSPSGMNTGELFF.

This clonotype was observed many times. This chain links TRBV11-2 with TRBJ2-6, with a weak D call TRBD2 (5 bases). V was cut by 1 base and J by 0 bases, with 7 bases left in between. Germline loops: CDR1 SGHAT, CDR2 FQNNGV. The CDR3 extends over 16 amino acids. The CDR3 DNA reads as TGTGCCAGCAGCTTAGTAGCGCGCTCTGGGGCCAACGTCCTGACTTTC. Protein sequence: CASSLVARSGANVLTF. Full variable domain (remainder filled in from reference TRBV11-2 and TRBJ2-6): EAGVAQSPRYKIIEKRQSVAFWCNPISGHATLYWYQQILGQGPKLLIQFQNNGVVDDSQLPKDRFSAERLKGVDSTLKIQPAKLEDSAVYLCASSLVARSGANVLTFGAGSRLTVL.

This clonotype was detected only a few times. The chain uses TRBV7-9 and TRBJ1-5, with D tentatively TRBD1 (6 bases). The germline CDR1 and CDR2 sequences are SEHNR and FQNEAQ (reference sequence). The V end was cut by 5 bases, the J end by 0 bases, with 14 bases between. The CDR3 is made up of 16 amino acids. The CDR3 spells CASSPSTGNSNQPQHF. The CDR3 nucleotides are TGTGCCAGCAGCCCCTCGACAGGAAATAGCAATCAGCCCCAGCATTTT.

This clonotype came up many times. The chain has TRBV4-1 and TRBJ2-3; 7 bases agree with TRBD1. The CDR3 extends over 14 amino acids. CDR1 is MGHRA, CDR2 YSYEKL, per germline. V trimming: 0 bases; J trimming: 4 bases; junction bases outside the gene matches: 1. The CDR3 coding sequence is TGCGCCAGCAGCCAAGACACAGGGGCAGATACGCAGTATTTT. As protein: CASSQDTGADTQYF.

In its sample, this clonotype was seen many times. The V and J genes are TRBV18 and TRBJ2-1; unclear D gene. The CDR3 has 16 amino acids. CDR1 and CDR2 (germline): KGHSH, LQKENI. The V and J ends lost 3 bases and 4 bases respectively, with 16 bases between them. The CDR3 protein is CASSPLPQDLYNEQFF. The CDR3 DNA sequence: TGTGCCAGCTCACCCCTCCCTCAAGACCTTTACAATGAGCAGTTCTTC.

Ten or more counts support this clonotype. The chain carries TRBV4-3 and TRBJ2-7, with TRBD1 matching over 9 bases. V lost 5 bases to trimming and J lost 2 bases; unmatched junction nucleotides: 10. The germline V gene encodes CDR1 LGHNA and CDR2 YSLEER. This CDR3 is 16 amino acids long. The CDR3 region is CASSSGQGLNPYEQYF. CDR3 in DNA: TGCGCCAGCAGCAGCGGACAGGGGTTAAATCCCTACGAGCAGTACTTC.

This clonotype came up many times. V is TRBV29-1 and J is TRBJ2-5; TRBD1 matches 8 bases. Germline values: CDR1 SQVTM, CDR2 ANQGSEA. The CDR3 has 13 amino acids. V was pared by 1 base and J by 4 bases, with 2 bases of the junction left unmatched. The CDR3 region is CSVEGGTGETQYF. The CDR3 nucleotides read TGCAGCGTTGAAGGCGGGACAGGAGAGACCCAGTACTTC.

This clonotype was recorded many times. The rearrangement joins TRBV7-2 to TRBJ1-6; 7 bases match TRBD1. The CDR3 covers 17 residues. Germline V gene data show CDR1 as SGHTA and CDR2 as FQGNSA. Unmatched junction bases numbered 7, after V lost 1 base and J lost 4 bases. In DNA form, the CDR3 reads TGTGCCAGCAGCTTAGTGACAGGGCCTCTTTATAATTCACCCCTCCACTTT. Protein: CASSLVTGPLYNSPLHF.